The 10 T cell receptor beta chains given below trace back to one sample, sequenced in a study of control samples from healthy donors and cancer patients. The data were produced by immunoSEQ multiplex PCR, yet TCRdb's version contains in-frame clones alone and is incomplete. The record lists approximately 190,000 clones, of which the ten most abundant hold roughly 2%. Material for sequencing was blood. The receptor source for this set is a young woman in good health.

This chain uses TRBV10-3 with TRBJ1-6; the D gene is possibly TRBD1 (5 bases). Germline CDR1 ENHRY, CDR2 SYGVKD. CDR3 length: 14 residues. V lost 5 bases and J 5 bases, leaving 10 bases between the germline ends. The CDR3 loop is CAISSRENNSPLHF. CDR3 DNA: TGTGCCATCAGTTCCAGGGAAAATAATTCACCCCTCCACTTT.

This chain connects TRBV28 to TRBJ1-1; a weak D match, TRBD1 (5 bases). Germline V gene lookup returns CDR1 MDHEN and CDR2 SYDVKM. Trimming cost V 3 bases and J 3 bases, with 14 bases left between them. This CDR3 region has 15 residues. CDR3: CASSFWGRGDTEAFF. CDR3 DNA sequence: TGTGCCAGCAGTTTTTGGGGGAGAGGAGACACTGAAGCTTTCTTT.

V gene TRBV27 combines with J gene TRBJ1-1; no clear D. The CDR3 is 15 residues long. Looked up from germline, CDR1 is MNHEY and CDR2 is SMNVEV (reference sequence). The V end was cut by 1 base, the J end by 0 bases, with 9 bases between. The CDR3 DNA is TGTGCCAGCAGTTTATACGGCTTCATGAACACTGAAGCTTTCTTT. Translated: CASSLYGFMNTEAFF.

J is TRBJ2-6 and V is TRBV7-3; no reliable D call. The V and J ends lost 5 bases and 0 bases respectively, with 8 bases between them. Germline CDR1 is SGHTA and CDR2 is FQGTGA. The CDR3 loop spans 15 amino acids. Here the CDR3 reads CASSQQLSGANVLTF. Written as DNA, the CDR3 is TGTGCCAGCAGCCAACAACTCTCTGGGGCCAACGTCCTGACTTTC.

This chain links TRBV10-3 with TRBJ1-6, with TRBD1 matching over 11 bases. The CDR3 runs 17 residues. Germline V lookup: CDR1 ENHRY, CDR2 SYGVKD. The V segment lost 4 bases and the J segment 14 bases; nucleotides outside the gene matches: 16. The CDR3 reads CAISVGPLPGQGETLHF. CDR3 bases: TGTGCCATCAGTGTAGGCCCTCTTCCGGGACAGGGGGAGACCCTCCACTTT.

The rearrangement joins TRBV24-1 to TRBJ1-2; D gene unclear. Germline-derived CDR1 and CDR2 are KGHDR and SFDVKD. The CDR3 spans 14 residues. V gave up 2 bases and J gave up 1 base, with 7 bases separating them. The CDR3 DNA is TGTGCCACCAGTGATTCCCTAGTTAACTATGGCTACACCTTC. Residues: CATSDSLVNYGYTF.

The rearrangement joins TRBV7-8 to TRBJ2-7; TRBD1 is a possible D gene (6 bases). Trimming shortened V by 2 bases and J by 2 bases, and 13 bases separated the two germline ends. There are 15 residues in the CDR3. Germline CDR1 and CDR2: SGHVS and FQNEAQ. The CDR3 DNA reads TGTGCCAGCAGCTTAAGGAGAGACAGGCCCTACGAGCAGTACTTC. Encoded protein: CASSLRRDRPYEQYF.

The gene calls are TRBV28 and TRBJ1-1, with 12 bases fitting TRBD1. Germline values: CDR1 MDHEN, CDR2 SYDVKM. J was trimmed by 1 base and V by 5 bases; bases with no gene match: 8. The CDR3 is made up of 17 amino acids. CDR3 nucleotide sequence: TGTGCCAGCAGTCCCTCCGGGACAGGGGGCAGGAACACTGAAGCTTTCTTT. Translation: CASSPSGTGGRNTEAFF.

The chain couples TRBV18 to TRBJ1-6; no firm D call. Germline V CDR1 and CDR2: KGHSH, LQKENI. With 6 bases removed from V and 6 bases from J, the gap between germline ends came to 9 bases. The CDR3 is 13 residues long. The CDR3: CASSWESNSPLHF. DNA of the CDR3: TGTGCCAGCTCTTGGGAGTCTAATTCACCCCTCCACTTT.

The chain recombines TRBV18 with TRBJ2-7; D is perhaps TRBD1 (6 bases). Germline V gene sequence: CDR1 KGHSH, CDR2 LQKENI. Trimming took off 3 bases at V and 5 bases at J, with 20 bases between the two ends. CDR3 length equals 16 residues. The CDR3, as DNA: TGTGCCAGCTCACCCCTAGCTGGGACACGGCACGACGAGCAGTACTTC. It encodes CASSPLAGTRHDEQYF.